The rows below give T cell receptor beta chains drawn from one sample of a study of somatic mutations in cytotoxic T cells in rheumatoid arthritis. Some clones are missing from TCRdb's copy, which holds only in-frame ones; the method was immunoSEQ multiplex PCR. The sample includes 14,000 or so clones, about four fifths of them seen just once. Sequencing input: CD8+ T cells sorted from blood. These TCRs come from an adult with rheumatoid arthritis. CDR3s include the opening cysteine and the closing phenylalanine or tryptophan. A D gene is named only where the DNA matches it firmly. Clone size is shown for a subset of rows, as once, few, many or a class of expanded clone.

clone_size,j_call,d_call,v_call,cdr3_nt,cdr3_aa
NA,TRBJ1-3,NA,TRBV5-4,TGTGCCAGCAGCTCCTCGTGGCCTGGAAACACCATATATTTT,CASSSSWPGNTIYF
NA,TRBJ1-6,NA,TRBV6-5,TGTGCCAGCAGTTACTACAGGGCGGGTTCACCCCTCCACTTT,CASSYYRAGSPLHF
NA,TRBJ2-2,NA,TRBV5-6,TGTGCCAGCAGCTTTACAGTCTCCGGGGAGCTGTTTTTT,CASSFTVSGELFF
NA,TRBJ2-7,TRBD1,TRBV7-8,TGTGCCAGCAGCTACCATGGCACGGACAGGGGACTGACCTCCTACGAGCAGTACTTC,CASSYHGTDRGLTSYEQYF
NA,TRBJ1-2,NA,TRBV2,TGTGCCAGCAGGGCCCTCCTGGAAGCAACATATGGCTACACCTTC,CASRALLEATYGYTF
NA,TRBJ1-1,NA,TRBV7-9,TGTGCCAGCAGCTTGCCCGCTTTAAACACTGAAGCTTTCTTT,CASSLPALNTEAFF
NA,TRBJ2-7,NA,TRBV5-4,TGTGCCAGCAGCTTGGACCGCAGAAACGAGCAGTACTTC,CASSLDRRNEQYF
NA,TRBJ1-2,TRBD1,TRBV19,TGTGCCAGTAGCACCCAAGGGGGTGGGACAGAGGGTTCCGGCTACACCTTC,CASSTQGGGTEGSGYTF
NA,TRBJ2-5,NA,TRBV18,TGTGCCAGCTCACCACGGGCCGAGACCCAGTACTTC,CASSPRAETQYF
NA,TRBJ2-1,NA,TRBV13,TGTGCCAGCAGCTTAGGCAGGGATGAGCAGTTCTTC,CASSLGRDEQFF
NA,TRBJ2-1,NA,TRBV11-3,TGTGCCAGCAGCCCATACAGGACGGGAGAGGTCGATGAGCAGTTCTTC,CASSPYRTGEVDEQFF
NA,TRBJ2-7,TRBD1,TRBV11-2,TGTGCCAGCAGCCCAAACACAGGGGGCTCATACGAGCAGTACTTC,CASSPNTGGSYEQYF
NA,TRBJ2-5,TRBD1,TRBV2,TGTGCCAGCCGCCGGGACAGTGGAACCCAAGAGACCCAGTACTTC,CASRRDSGTQETQYF
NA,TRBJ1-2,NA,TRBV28,TGTGCCACCCCCGGGACACCTTATGGCTACACCTTC,CATPGTPYGYTF
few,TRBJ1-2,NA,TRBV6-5,TGTGCCAGCAGTTATATGGGGGCCTATGGCTACACCTTC,CASSYMGAYGYTF
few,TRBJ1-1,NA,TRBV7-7,TGTGCCAGCAGCTTAACAGGGTATACTGAAGCTTTCTTT,CASSLTGYTEAFF
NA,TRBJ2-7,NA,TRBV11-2,TGTGCCAGCAGCGAAGGGTGGGGAAACTACGAGCAGTACTTC,CASSEGWGNYEQYF
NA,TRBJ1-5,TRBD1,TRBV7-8,TGTGCCAGCAGCTTGCATATCCAAACGGGACAGGGGGTCAATCAGCCCCAGCATTTT,CASSLHIQTGQGVNQPQHF
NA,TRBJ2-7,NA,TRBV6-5,TGTGCCAGCAGTTACTCCCAGGCAAGCTCCTACGAGCAGTACTTC,CASSYSQASSYEQYF
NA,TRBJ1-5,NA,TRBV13,TGTGCCAGCAGCTTGGGGGGTGAGTTCAATCAGCCCCAGCATTTT,CASSLGGEFNQPQHF
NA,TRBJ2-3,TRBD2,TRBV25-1,TGTGCCAGCAGTACCCTGGGACTAGCGGGGAGCACAGATACGCAGTATTTT,CASSTLGLAGSTDTQYF
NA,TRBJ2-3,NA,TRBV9,TGTGCCAGCAGCGGTTCTGAGCGTAGCACAGATACGCAGTATTTT,CASSGSERSTDTQYF
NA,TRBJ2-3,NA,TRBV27,TGTGCCAGCAGTTTATCGTACCCCGGAGGCCGCACAGATACGCAGTATTTT,CASSLSYPGGRTDTQYF
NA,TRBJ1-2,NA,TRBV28,TGTGCCAGCAGTTTAGCAGGGTCCTATGGCTACACCTTC,CASSLAGSYGYTF
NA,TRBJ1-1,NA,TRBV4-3,TGCGCCAGCAGCCAAGCTCTCGACAGGGAAGCTTTCTTT,CASSQALDREAFF
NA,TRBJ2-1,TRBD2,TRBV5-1,TGCGCCAGCAGCCGAGGTACTAGCGTGGATTACAATGAGCAGTTCTTC,CASSRGTSVDYNEQFF
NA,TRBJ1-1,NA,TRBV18,TGTGCCAGCTCACTTGACAGGTTGTGGGACACTGAAGCTTTCTTT,CASSLDRLWDTEAFF
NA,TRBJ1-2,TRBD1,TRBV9,TGTGCCAGCAGCGGGACAGGGCCCTATGGCTACACCTTC,CASSGTGPYGYTF
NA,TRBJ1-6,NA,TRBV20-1,TGCAGTGTCCCCTATAATTCACCCCTCCACTTT,CSVPYNSPLHF
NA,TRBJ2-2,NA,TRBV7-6,TGTGCCAGCAGCTATGACAGTTACACCGGGGAGCTGTTTTTT,CASSYDSYTGELFF
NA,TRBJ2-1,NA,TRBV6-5,TGTGCCAGCAGCCCCGGGGCGGGGGCTCCGTTCTTC,CASSPGAGAPFF
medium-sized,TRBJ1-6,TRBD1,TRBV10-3,TGTGCCATCAGTGATGAGGGGGCTTATAATTCACCCCTCCACTTT,CAISDEGAYNSPLHF
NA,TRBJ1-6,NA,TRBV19,TGTGCCAGTACCCCAGGTGGGGGGGCTTCCTATAATTCACCCCTCCACTTT,CASTPGGGASYNSPLHF
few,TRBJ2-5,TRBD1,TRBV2,TGTGCCAGCACGGGACAGTACTACCAAGAGACCCAGTACTTC,CASTGQYYQETQYF
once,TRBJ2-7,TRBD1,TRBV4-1,TGCGCCAGCAGCCAAGATGACAGGGCGAGGATCTACGAGCAGTACTTC,CASSQDDRARIYEQYF
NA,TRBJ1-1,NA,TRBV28,TGTGCCAGCAGATCAGGGCAGTTCGTTTTCTTT,CASRSGQFVFF
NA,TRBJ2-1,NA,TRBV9,TGTGCCAGCAGCGTACCTTCGTTTCCCACCGGCTCCTACAATGAGCAGTTCTTC,CASSVPSFPTGSYNEQFF
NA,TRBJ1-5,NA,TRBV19,TGTGCCAGTTCGGGGGACTCAAGCACCGATAGCAATCAGCCCCAGCATTTT,CASSGDSSTDSNQPQHF
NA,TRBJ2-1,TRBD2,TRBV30,TGTGCCTGGAGCACAGGACTAGCGGGGCAGTTCTTC,CAWSTGLAGQFF
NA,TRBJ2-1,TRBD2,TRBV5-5,TGTGCCAGCAGCCTCCCCCCCGCGGGGGATAATGAGCAGTTCTTC,CASSLPPAGDNEQFF
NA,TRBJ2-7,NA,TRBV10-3,TGTGCCATCAGTGAGGCGTATTACGAGCAGTACTTC,CAISEAYYEQYF
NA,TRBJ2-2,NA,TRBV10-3,TGTGCCATCGGGTACGGGGAGCTGTTTTTT,CAIGYGELFF
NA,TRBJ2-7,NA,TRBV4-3,TGCGCCAGCAGCCAGGAAACGACAGTATCCTACGAGCAGTACTTC,CASSQETTVSYEQYF
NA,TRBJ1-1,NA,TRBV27,TGTGCCAGCAGTTTAGGAGGGAACACTGAAGCTTTCTTT,CASSLGGNTEAFF
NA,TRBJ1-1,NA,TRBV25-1,TGTGCCAGCAGATACGAATGGGGCAGGGTCTCTGAAGCTTTCTTT,CASRYEWGRVSEAFF
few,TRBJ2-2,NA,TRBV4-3,TGCGCCAGCAGCCAAGAAGGGGTGAACACCGGGGAGCTGTTTTTT,CASSQEGVNTGELFF
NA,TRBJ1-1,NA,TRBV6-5,TGTGCCAGCGTTCTGGGGAGCAAACCGACTGAAGCTTTCTTT,CASVLGSKPTEAFF
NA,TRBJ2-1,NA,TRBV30,TGTGCCTCTGAAATGGGAATAGACAATGAGCAGTTCTTC,CASEMGIDNEQFF
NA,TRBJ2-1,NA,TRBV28,TGTGCCAGCAGCTTATGGGGGAATGAGCAGTTCTTC,CASSLWGNEQFF
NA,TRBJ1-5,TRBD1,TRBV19,TGTGCCAGTAGGCCCGGACAGGGGACGCAGGGCAATCAGCCCCAGCATTTT,CASRPGQGTQGNQPQHF
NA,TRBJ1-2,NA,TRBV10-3,TGTGCCATCAGTGAAGGTCTCTATGGCTACACCTTC,CAISEGLYGYTF
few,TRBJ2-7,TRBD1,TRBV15,TGTGCCACCAGCAAGACGACAGGGGCCTACGAGCAGTACTTC,CATSKTTGAYEQYF
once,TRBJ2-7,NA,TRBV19,TGTGCCAGTAGTATCGAGGGGGCCTACGAGCAGTACTTC,CASSIEGAYEQYF
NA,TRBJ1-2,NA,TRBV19,TGTGCCAGTAGTCCCGCCGGGACACCATATGGCTATGGCTACACCTTC,CASSPAGTPYGYGYTF
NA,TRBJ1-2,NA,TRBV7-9,TGTGCCAGCAGCTCGGGGGGGTGGGGCGTCAATGGCTACACCTTC,CASSSGGWGVNGYTF
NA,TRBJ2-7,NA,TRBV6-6,TGTGCCAGCACCAATCCGGGACTGATATACGAGCAGTACTTC,CASTNPGLIYEQYF
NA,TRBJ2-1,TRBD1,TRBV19,TGTGCCAGTAGTTCCACCTCCGGGACAGGGGAGTTCTTC,CASSSTSGTGEFF
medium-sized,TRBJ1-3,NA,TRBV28,TGTGCCAGCAGTCCACCCGGGGGGCCCTCTGGAAACACCATATATTTT,CASSPPGGPSGNTIYF
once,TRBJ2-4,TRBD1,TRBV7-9,TGTGCCAGCAGCCTCGGACAGGGATTAAACTTC,CASSLGQGLNF
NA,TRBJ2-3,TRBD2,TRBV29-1,TGCAGCGTTGTATGGCGGGGGTATAACACAGATACGCAGTATTTT,CSVVWRGYNTDTQYF